The rows below give T cell receptor beta chains drawn from one sample of a study of blood T cell repertoires in COVID-19. The assay was immunoSEQ multiplex PCR, and TCRdb's table has in-frame clones only and misses some. The repertoire holds approximately 80,000 clones, with 88% as singletons. Specimen: peripheral blood. The receptor source for this set is a human donor in a cohort sampled during active COVID-19. Each CDR3 is given with its conserved first and last residue. A D gene is named only where the DNA matches it firmly. Clone size is not always given. Where it is, it says once, few, many or a class for expanded clones.

TRBJ2-3	TRBV7-6	TRBD1	.	TGTGCCAGCAGCGGGGGACAGGGGGGCGCAGATACGCAGTATTTT	CASSGGQGGADTQYF
TRBJ2-3	TRBV5-1	.	.	TGCGCCAGCAGCATCGGACAGCCCACCACAGATACGCAGTATTTT	CASSIGQPTTDTQYF
TRBJ2-7	TRBV23-1	.	.	TGCGCCAGCAGCGGTTTCGCGAGGGACATCGAACCCTACGAGCAGTACTTC	CASSGFARDIEPYEQYF
TRBJ2-1	TRBV6-6	TRBD2	once	TGTGCCAGCAGTCCAAGACTAGCGGACAATGAGCAGTTCTTC	CASSPRLADNEQFF
TRBJ2-3	TRBV7-2	TRBD2	.	TGTGCCAGCAGGGGGGAGCGGGGGCCCCTTTTGGATACGCAGTATTTT	CASRGERGPLLDTQYF
TRBJ1-6	TRBV19	TRBD1	.	TGTGCCAGTTGGGACAGGGTAACGTCACCCCTCCACTTT	CASWDRVTSPLHF
TRBJ1-2	TRBV6-5	TRBD1	.	TGTGCCAGCAGCCGCGACAGGGAGGTGGGAGGCTACACCTTC	CASSRDREVGGYTF
TRBJ1-1	TRBV2	.	.	TGTGCCAGCAAGGGGCAGGGGAACACTGAAGCTTTCTTT	CASKGQGNTEAFF
TRBJ2-7	TRBV5-1	TRBD2	.	TGCGCCAGCAGCTTAAACTTAGCGGGAAACTCCTACGAGCAGTACTTC	CASSLNLAGNSYEQYF
TRBJ2-1	TRBV3-1/TRBV3-2	TRBD2	.	TGTGCCAGCAGCCAAGCCGGGACTATTTACAATGAGCAGTTCTTC	CASSQAGTIYNEQFF
TRBJ2-7	TRBV6-5	TRBD1	.	TGTGCCAGCAGTTACCGTGACAGGGTCACCTACGAGCAGTACTTC	CASSYRDRVTYEQYF
TRBJ1-6	TRBV4-1	.	.	TGCGCCAGCAGCCCCGCTGTGAGGGGGAATTCACCCCTCCACTTT	CASSPAVRGNSPLHF
TRBJ1-6	TRBV10-1	TRBD1	once	TGCGCCAGCGTAACAAAGGGACAGGTCTATAATTCACCCCTCCACTTT	CASVTKGQVYNSPLHF
TRBJ1-5	TRBV19	.	.	TGTGCCAGTAGAGTCAACAGACAAAGCAATCAGCCCCAGCATTTT	CASRVNRQSNQPQHF
TRBJ2-6	TRBV6-5	.	.	TGTGCCAGCAGGCCACCCTATCCGGGGGCCAACGTCCTGACTTTC	CASRPPYPGANVLTF
TRBJ2-1	TRBV7-9	.	.	TGTGCCAGCAATGTCGACAATGAGCAGTTCTTC	CASNVDNEQFF
TRBJ2-1	TRBV15	.	.	TGTGCCACCAGCAGAGATGTCAGAAGCAATGAGCAGTTCTTC	CATSRDVRSNEQFF
TRBJ2-7	TRBV7-9	.	.	TGTGCCAGCACCGATCCCCCGGTGGACAACAGAGACTACGAGCAGTACTTC	CASTDPPVDNRDYEQYF
TRBJ2-7	TRBV2	TRBD2	.	TGTGCCAGCAGTGCTAGCGGATTTACCTACGAGCAGTACTTC	CASSASGFTYEQYF
TRBJ2-3	TRBV5-1	.	.	TGCGCCAGCAGTTTTATAGGGGCGGGGCTTTCAGATACGCAGTATTTT	CASSFIGAGLSDTQYF
TRBJ2-2	TRBV3-1/TRBV3-2	.	.	TGTGCCAGCAGCCAAGAGTCCGGGAACACCGGGGAGCTGTTTTTT	CASSQESGNTGELFF
TRBJ2-7	TRBV7-8	TRBD2	.	TGTGCCAGCAGCAAAGGGCTAGCGGGGGGTGAGCAGTACTTC	CASSKGLAGGEQYF
TRBJ1-6	TRBV5-3	.	.	TGTGCCAGAAGCTTGGGACAGCCGCAGAGCTCCTATAATTCACCCCTCCACTTT	CARSLGQPQSSYNSPLHF
TRBJ2-4	TRBV9	TRBD1	.	TGTGCCAGCAGCACAACCCGGGACAGGGGAAGAAACATTCAGTACTTC	CASSTTRDRGRNIQYF
TRBJ2-7	TRBV5-1	TRBD2	.	TGCGCCAGCAGCTTGGGAAGACGGGAGGTCTACGAGCAGTACTTC	CASSLGRREVYEQYF
TRBJ1-2	TRBV27	TRBD1	.	TGTGCCAGCAGCTTGACAGGGGGCCCCGGGTATGGCTACACCTTC	CASSLTGGPGYGYTF
TRBJ1-3	TRBV7-8	.	.	TGTGCCAGCAGCTTAGGTGTGGAGGGAAACACCATATATTTT	CASSLGVEGNTIYF
TRBJ1-3	TRBV6-4	.	.	TGTGCCAGCAGTCTGGACAGTTCCTCTGGAAACACCATATATTTT	CASSLDSSSGNTIYF
TRBJ2-5	TRBV7-9	.	.	TGTGCCAGCAGCGAGCTTGAGAGAGAAGAGACCCAGTACTTC	CASSELEREETQYF
TRBJ2-7	TRBV14	TRBD2	.	TGTGCCAGCAGCCAGGGGACTACGGTATGGCGGTACTTC	CASSQGTTVWRYF
TRBJ1-2	TRBV3-1/TRBV3-2	.	.	TGTGCCAGCAGCCAAGGGACAGCAGTAGCTAACTATGGCTACACCTTC	CASSQGTAVANYGYTF
TRBJ2-7	TRBV7-2	.	.	TGTGCCAGCACCTTGGAGTTGGGTGAGCAGTACTTC	CASTLELGEQYF
TRBJ2-7	TRBV21-1	.	.	TGTGCCAGCAGCAAGAGCCAGACTAGCGGGGGGCCAGCTTACGAGCAGTACTTC	CASSKSQTSGGPAYEQYF
TRBJ2-5	TRBV11-2	.	.	TGTGCCAGCAGCTTAGATTACGGAGCTAGGAGGGAGACCCAGTACTTC	CASSLDYGARRETQYF
TRBJ1-5	TRBV3-1/TRBV3-2	.	.	TGTGCCAGCAGCCAAGATGGGGGCCCCAATCAGCCCCAGCATTTT	CASSQDGGPNQPQHF
TRBJ1-1	TRBV2	TRBD1	once	TGTGCCACCATTCCTCAGGGGGCAACTGAAGCTTTCTTT	CATIPQGATEAFF
TRBJ2-3	TRBV3-1/TRBV3-2	.	once	TGTGCCAGCAGCCAAGATATATCTAGCACAGATACGCAGTATTTT	CASSQDISSTDTQYF
TRBJ2-7	TRBV18	TRBD1	.	TGTGCCAGCTCTGGGGGACAGGGCTACGAGCAGTACTTC	CASSGGQGYEQYF
TRBJ2-1	TRBV28	TRBD2	.	TGTGCCAGCAGTTTAGCCGGGACTAGCGGGACCAATGAGCAGTTCTTC	CASSLAGTSGTNEQFF
TRBJ2-5	TRBV6-5	.	.	TGTGCCAGCAGCCTCCCAGGGGTACAAGAGACCCAGTACTTC	CASSLPGVQETQYF
TRBJ2-1	TRBV28	TRBD2	.	TGTGCCAGCAGTTCACCTAGCGGGAGGGGCTACAATGAGCAGTTCTTC	CASSSPSGRGYNEQFF
TRBJ1-2	TRBV27	.	.	TGTGCCAGCAGTTTGGGGCTTAACTATGGCTACACCTTC	CASSLGLNYGYTF
TRBJ2-1	TRBV10-3	TRBD2	once	TGTGCCATCACCCCGGGACTAGACCCCTACAATGAGCAGTTCTTC	CAITPGLDPYNEQFF
TRBJ2-1	TRBV7-8	TRBD2	.	TGTGCCAGCAGCTTAATACTAGCGGGAGTTCTGGATGAGCAGTTCTTC	CASSLILAGVLDEQFF
TRBJ2-7	TRBV19	.	.	TGTGCCAGTAGTATGTCGTTAGGGGGAAGCTACGAGCAGTACTTC	CASSMSLGGSYEQYF
TRBJ1-4	TRBV19	.	.	TGTGCCAGTAGTATCTGGCAGGGGAATGAAAAACTGTTTTTT	CASSIWQGNEKLFF
TRBJ1-1	TRBV18	TRBD1	.	TGTGCCAGCTCACCACAACAGGGGGCAACTGAAGCTTTCTTT	CASSPQQGATEAFF
TRBJ2-3	TRBV7-2	TRBD2	.	TGTGCCAGCAGCTCTCTCCCGGGGGGACGATCCACAGATACGCAGTATTTT	CASSSLPGGRSTDTQYF
TRBJ2-2	TRBV6-4	TRBD1	.	TGTGCCAGCAGTGCTAGGGACAGGGGGCTAGGGGAGCTGTTTTTT	CASSARDRGLGELFF
TRBJ2-1	TRBV28	TRBD2	.	TGTGCCAGCAGCCCTAGCGGGAGACGGAGGAATGAGCAGTTCTTC	CASSPSGRRRNEQFF
TRBJ2-5	TRBV2	.	.	TGTGCCAGCAGGCAGGGTGTTGGAGAGACCCAGTACTTC	CASRQGVGETQYF
TRBJ1-3	TRBV5-8	.	.	TGTGCCAGCAGCTTGGTCGGGGAGGTCTCACGAAACACCATATATTTT	CASSLVGEVSRNTIYF
TRBJ1-2	TRBV29-1	.	.	TGCAGCGTTGAACTGACAGTGCACTATGGCTACACCTTC	CSVELTVHYGYTF
TRBJ2-4	TRBV6-1	TRBD1	once	TGTGCCAGCAGTGAAGAGACAGGGAATGCCAGGATTCAGTACTTC	CASSEETGNARIQYF
TRBJ2-1	TRBV5-1	.	.	TGCGCCAGCAGCTTGGGTTCGACTAGTTCTGGTGAGCAGTTCTTC	CASSLGSTSSGEQFF